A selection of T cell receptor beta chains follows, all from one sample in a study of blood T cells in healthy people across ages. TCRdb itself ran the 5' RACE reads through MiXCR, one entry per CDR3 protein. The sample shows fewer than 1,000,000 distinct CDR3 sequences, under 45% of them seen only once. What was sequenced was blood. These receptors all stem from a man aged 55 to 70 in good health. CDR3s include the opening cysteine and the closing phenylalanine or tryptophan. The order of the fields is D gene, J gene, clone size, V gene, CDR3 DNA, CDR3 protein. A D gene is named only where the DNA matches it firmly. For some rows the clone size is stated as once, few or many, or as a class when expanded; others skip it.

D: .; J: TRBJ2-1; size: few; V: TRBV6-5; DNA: TGTGCCAGCAGTTACATCGAGGCAACTGAGCAGTTCTTC; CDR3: CASSYIEATEQFF
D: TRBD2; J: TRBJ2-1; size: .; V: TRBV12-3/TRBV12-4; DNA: TGTGCCAGCAGTCCCACTAGCGGGGGGTTTGATGAGCAGTTCTTC; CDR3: CASSPTSGGFDEQFF
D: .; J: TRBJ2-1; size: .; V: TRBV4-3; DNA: TGCGCCAGCAGCCCTATCCGGGACTCCCAGGGCGGTGAGCAGTTCTTC; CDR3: CASSPIRDSQGGEQFF
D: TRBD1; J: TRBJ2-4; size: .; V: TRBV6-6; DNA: TGTGCTAGCAGTTACGACCCCAGGGGGAACGGAAACATTCAGTACTTC; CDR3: CASSYDPRGNGNIQYF
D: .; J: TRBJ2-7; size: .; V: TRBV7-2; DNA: TGTGCCAGCAGCTTCAAAGCGGAACCTACCTACAATGAGCAGTACTTC; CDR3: CASSFKAEPTYNEQYF
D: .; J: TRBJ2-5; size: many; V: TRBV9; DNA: TGTGCCAGCAGCGTAGGGGGTCAGCAGGAGACCCAGTACTTC; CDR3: CASSVGGQQETQYF
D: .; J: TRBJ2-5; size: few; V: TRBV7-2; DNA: TGTGCCAGCAGCCGGGGGTCTAGGGAGACCCAGTACTTC; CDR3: CASSRGSRETQYF
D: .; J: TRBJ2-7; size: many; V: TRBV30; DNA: TGTGCCGGGAGTGTGACCTACGAGCAGTACTTC; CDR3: CAGSVTYEQYF
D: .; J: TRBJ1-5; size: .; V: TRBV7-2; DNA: TGTGCCAGCAGCTACACACAGGCTCAGCCCCAGCATTTT; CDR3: CASSYTQAQPQHF
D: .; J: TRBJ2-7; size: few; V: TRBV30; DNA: TGTGCCTGGAGTGGGACATGGGGCTACGAGCAGTACTTC; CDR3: CAWSGTWGYEQYF
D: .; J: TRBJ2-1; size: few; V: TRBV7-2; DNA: TGTGCCAGCAGCCCCTCTGGCGGGGGCCGCTCCTACAATGAGCAGTTCTTC; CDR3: CASSPSGGGRSYNEQFF
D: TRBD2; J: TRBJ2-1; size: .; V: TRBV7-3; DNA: TGTGCCAGCAGCCCTCCCGGGGTTACTAGCGGGAGCTACAATGAGCAGTTCTTC; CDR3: CASSPPGVTSGSYNEQFF
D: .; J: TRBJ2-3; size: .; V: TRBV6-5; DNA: TGTGCCAGCAGATCTAGCAGGGCAGGCACAGATACGCAGTATTTT; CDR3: CASRSSRAGTDTQYF
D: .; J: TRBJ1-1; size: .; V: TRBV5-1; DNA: TGCGCCAGCAGCCCTCTCCCGGCGGGGAACACTGAAGCTTTCTTT; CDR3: CASSPLPAGNTEAFF
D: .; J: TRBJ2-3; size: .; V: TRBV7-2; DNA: TGTGCCAGCAGCTCCCAGCCGCGGGGGCCCACAGATACGCAGTATTTT; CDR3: CASSSQPRGPTDTQYF
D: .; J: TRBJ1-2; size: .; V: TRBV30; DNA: TGTGCCTGGAGTGGGTTGTATGGCTATGGCTACACCTTC; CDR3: CAWSGLYGYGYTF
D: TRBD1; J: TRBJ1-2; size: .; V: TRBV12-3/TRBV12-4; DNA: TGTGCCAGCAGGTGGACAGGGGGGTATGGCTACACCTTC; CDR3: CASRWTGGYGYTF
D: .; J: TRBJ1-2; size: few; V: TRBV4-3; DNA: TGCGCCAGCAGCCAAGCGTGGGAAAGCGGCTACACCTTC; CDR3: CASSQAWESGYTF
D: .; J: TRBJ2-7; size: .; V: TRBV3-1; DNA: TGTGCCAGCAGCCCCGACCTGACGGGGAACGAGCAGTACTTC; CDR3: CASSPDLTGNEQYF
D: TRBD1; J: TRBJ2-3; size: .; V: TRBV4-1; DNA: TGCGCCAGCAGCCAAGAGACAGGGATCGTAGATACGCAGTATTTT; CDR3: CASSQETGIVDTQYF
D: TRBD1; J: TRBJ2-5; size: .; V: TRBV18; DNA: TGTGCCAGCTCACCATCAGAACAGGGGTTTGTAGAGACCCAGTACTTC; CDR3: CASSPSEQGFVETQYF
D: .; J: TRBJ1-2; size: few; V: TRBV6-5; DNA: TGTGCCAGCAGTTACGCCCCACCAACCCGTAACTATGGCTACACCTTC; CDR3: CASSYAPPTRNYGYTF
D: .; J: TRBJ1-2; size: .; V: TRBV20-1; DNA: TGCAGTGCTAGAGTATTCGAGGTGGGCGGAATGGGGTCCTATGGCTACACCTTC; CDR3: CSARVFEVGGMGSYGYTF
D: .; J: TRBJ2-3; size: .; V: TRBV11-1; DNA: TGTGCCAGCGGGATCGGGTTAGATACGCAGTATTTT; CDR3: CASGIGLDTQYF
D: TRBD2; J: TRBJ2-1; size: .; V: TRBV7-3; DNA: TGTGCCAGCAGCTCCGGGACTAAACGCTACAATGAGCAGTTCTTC; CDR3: CASSSGTKRYNEQFF
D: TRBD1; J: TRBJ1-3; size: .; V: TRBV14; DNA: TGTGCCAGCAGCCTCGAAGACAGACAGGGGGTCCCTGCTCCCATATATTTT; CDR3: CASSLEDRQGVPAPIYF
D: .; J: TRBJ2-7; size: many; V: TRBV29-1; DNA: TGCAGCGTGCTTATCGGAGTGTTCGAGCAGTACTTC; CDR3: CSVLIGVFEQYF
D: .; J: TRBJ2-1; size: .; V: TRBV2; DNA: TGTGCCAGCAGACGCGACGGCCCGGGGAAGAATGAGCAGTTCTTC; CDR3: CASRRDGPGKNEQFF
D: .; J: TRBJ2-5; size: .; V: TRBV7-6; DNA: TGTGCCAGCAGCTTAGGAGGTGGGGTCGAGGAGACCCAGTACTTC; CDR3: CASSLGGGVEETQYF
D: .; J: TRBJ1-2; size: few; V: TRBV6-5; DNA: TGTGCCAGCAGCCCCCCCGGAGACTATGGTAGCTACACCTTC; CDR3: CASSPPGDYGSYTF
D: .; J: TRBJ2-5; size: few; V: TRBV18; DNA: TGTGCCAGCTCACCACGACCAGAGACCCAGTACTTC; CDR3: CASSPRPETQYF
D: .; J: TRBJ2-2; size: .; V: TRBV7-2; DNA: TGTGCCAGCAGTCCTAGCATTGGACTTTTAAGCACCGGGGAGCTGTTTTTT; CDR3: CASSPSIGLLSTGELFF
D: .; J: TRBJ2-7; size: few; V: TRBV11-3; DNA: TGTGCCAGCAGCTTAGACCCGGGGCGGTACGAGCAGTACTTC; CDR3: CASSLDPGRYEQYF
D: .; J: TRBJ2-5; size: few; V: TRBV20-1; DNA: TGCAGTGCGCACGGACAGCTCGAAGAGACCCAGTACTTC; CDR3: CSAHGQLEETQYF
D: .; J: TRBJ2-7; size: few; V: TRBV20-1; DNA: TGCAGTGCTAGAGATCTAACAGGGAGCTCCTACGAGCAGTACTTC; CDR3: CSARDLTGSSYEQYF
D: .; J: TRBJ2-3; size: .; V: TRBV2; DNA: TGTGCCAGCAGTGAAGTTTGGGGTAGCACAGATACGCAGTATTTT; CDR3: CASSEVWGSTDTQYF
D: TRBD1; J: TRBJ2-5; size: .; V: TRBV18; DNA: TGTGCCAGCTCACCACTTACAGGGGTATTCGGAGAGACCCAGTACTTC; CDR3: CASSPLTGVFGETQYF
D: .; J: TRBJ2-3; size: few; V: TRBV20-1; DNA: TGCAGTGCTTACCGTGGCTCACCATTATTAAAGAAGGGCACAGATACGCAGTATTTT; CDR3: CSAYRGSPLLKKGTDTQYF
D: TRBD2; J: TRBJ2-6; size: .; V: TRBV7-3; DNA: TGTGCCAGCAGCTCCTCCCCGATAGGCAGCGGGGGGGCATCTGGGGCCAACGTCCTGACTTTC; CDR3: CASSSSPIGSGGASGANVLTF
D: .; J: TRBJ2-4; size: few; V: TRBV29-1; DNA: TGCAGCGTTGAAGATCTTTGGGGAGGTCTTCAGTACTTC; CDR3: CSVEDLWGGLQYF
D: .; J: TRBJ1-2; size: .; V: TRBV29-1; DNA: TGCAGCGTTTTGATGAGAGGGGGTGCTGGCTACACCTTC; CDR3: CSVLMRGGAGYTF
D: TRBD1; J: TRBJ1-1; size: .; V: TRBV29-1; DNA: TGCAGCGTAGGCCGGCAGGGGGTTATGAACACTGAAGCTTTCTTT; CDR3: CSVGRQGVMNTEAFF
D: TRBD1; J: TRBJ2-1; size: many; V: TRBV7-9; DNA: TGTGCCAGCAGCACCCCTCGGGGAGACAGGGAGTTCTCGTCCTACAATGAGCAGTTCTTC; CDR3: CASSTPRGDREFSSYNEQFF